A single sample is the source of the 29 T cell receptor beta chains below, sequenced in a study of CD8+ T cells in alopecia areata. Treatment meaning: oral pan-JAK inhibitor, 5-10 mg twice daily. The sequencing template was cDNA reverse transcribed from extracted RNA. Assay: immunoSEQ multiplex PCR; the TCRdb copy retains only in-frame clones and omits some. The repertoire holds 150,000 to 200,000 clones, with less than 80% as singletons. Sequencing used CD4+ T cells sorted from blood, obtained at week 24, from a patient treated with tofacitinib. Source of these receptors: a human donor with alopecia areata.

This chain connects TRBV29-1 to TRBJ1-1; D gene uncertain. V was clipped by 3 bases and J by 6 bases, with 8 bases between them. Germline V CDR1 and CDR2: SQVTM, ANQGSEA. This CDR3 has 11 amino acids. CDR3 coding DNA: TGCAGCGTTGACCGGACGGCTGAAGCTTTCTTT. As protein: CSVDRTAEAFF.

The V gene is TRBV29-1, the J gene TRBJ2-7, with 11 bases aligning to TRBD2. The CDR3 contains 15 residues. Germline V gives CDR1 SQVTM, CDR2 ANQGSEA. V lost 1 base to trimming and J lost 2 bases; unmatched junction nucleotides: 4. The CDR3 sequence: CSVEGTSGQTYEQYF. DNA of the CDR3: TGCAGCGTTGAAGGGACTAGCGGGCAAACCTACGAGCAGTACTTC.

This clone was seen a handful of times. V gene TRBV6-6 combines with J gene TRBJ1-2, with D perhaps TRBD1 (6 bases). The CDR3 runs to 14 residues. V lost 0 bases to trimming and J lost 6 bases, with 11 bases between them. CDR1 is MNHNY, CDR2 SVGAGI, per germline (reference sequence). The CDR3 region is CASSYSRQEDGYTF. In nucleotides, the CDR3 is TGTGCCAGCAGTTACTCGAGACAGGAAGATGGCTACACCTTC.

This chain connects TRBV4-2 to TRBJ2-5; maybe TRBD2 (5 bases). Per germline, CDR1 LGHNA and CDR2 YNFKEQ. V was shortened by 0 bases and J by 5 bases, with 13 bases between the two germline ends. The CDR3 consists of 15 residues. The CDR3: CASSQEPRGRETQYF. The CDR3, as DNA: TGTGCCAGCAGCCAAGAACCTCGGGGTAGGGAGACCCAGTACTTC.

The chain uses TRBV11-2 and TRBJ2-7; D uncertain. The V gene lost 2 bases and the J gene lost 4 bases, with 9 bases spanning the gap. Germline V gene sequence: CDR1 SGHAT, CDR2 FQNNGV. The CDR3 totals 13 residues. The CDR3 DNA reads TGTGCCAGCAGCTTATTGCAATCATACGAGCAGTACTTC. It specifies CASSLLQSYEQYF.

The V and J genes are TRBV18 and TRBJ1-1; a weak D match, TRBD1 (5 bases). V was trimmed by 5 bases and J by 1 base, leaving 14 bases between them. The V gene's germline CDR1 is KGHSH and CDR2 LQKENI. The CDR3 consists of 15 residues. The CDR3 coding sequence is TGTGCCAGCTCAAGGGACTCGCCTCGGAACACTGAAGCTTTCTTT. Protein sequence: CASSRDSPRNTEAFF.

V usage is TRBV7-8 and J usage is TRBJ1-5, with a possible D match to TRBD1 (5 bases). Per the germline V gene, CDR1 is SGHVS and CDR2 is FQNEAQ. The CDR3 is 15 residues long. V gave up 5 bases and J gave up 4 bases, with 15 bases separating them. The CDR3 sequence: CASSPYNGGNQPQHF. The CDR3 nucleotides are TGTGCCAGCAGCCCCTATAATGGGGGTAATCAGCCCCAGCATTTT.

The CDR3 DNA sequence: TGTGCCAGCTCACCTATGACAGACCAAGAGACCCAGTACTTC. Translating gives CASSPMTDQETQYF. The chain carries TRBV18 and TRBJ2-5; perhaps TRBD1 as D (5 bases). V gave up 3 bases and J gave up 0 bases, with 8 bases separating them. From germline, CDR1 is KGHSH and CDR2 LQKENI. The CDR3 sequence is 14 residues long.

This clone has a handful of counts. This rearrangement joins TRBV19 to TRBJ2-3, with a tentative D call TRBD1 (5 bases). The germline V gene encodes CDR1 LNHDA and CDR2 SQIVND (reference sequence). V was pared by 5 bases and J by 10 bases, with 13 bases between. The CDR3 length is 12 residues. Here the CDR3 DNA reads TGTGCCAGTAGTGAGACAGATGCTGCGCAGTATTTT. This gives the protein CASSETDAAQYF.

The CDR3: CAWSVGDRRNGYTF. The DNA of the CDR3 is TGTGCCTGGAGTGTCGGGGACCGACGAAATGGCTACACCTTC. The chain couples TRBV30 to TRBJ1-2; a weak D match, TRBD1 (5 bases). The CDR3 covers 14 residues. The germline CDR1 and CDR2 sequences are GTSNPN and SVGIG (reference sequence). Trimming took off 0 bases at V and 6 bases at J, with 14 bases between the two ends.

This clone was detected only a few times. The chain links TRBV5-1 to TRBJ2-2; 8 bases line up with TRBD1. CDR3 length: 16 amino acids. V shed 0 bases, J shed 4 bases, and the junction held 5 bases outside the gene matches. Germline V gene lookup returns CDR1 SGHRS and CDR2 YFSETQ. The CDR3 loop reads CASSLAIQGGTGELFF. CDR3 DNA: TGCGCCAGCAGCTTGGCCATACAGGGGGGCACCGGGGAGCTGTTTTTT.

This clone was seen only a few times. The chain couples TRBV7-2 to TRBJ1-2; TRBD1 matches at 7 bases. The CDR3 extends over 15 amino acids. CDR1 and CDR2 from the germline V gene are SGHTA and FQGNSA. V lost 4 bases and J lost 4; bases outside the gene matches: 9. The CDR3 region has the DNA TGTGCCAGCAGCTCCTCCAGAGGGACAGCCTATGGCTACACCTTC. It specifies CASSSSRGTAYGYTF.

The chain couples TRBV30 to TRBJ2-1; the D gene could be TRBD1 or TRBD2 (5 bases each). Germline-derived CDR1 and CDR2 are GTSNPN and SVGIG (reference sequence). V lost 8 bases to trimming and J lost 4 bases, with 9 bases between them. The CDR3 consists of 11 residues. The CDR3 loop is CARGTYNEQFF. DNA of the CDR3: TGTGCCCGTGGGACGTACAATGAGCAGTTCTTC. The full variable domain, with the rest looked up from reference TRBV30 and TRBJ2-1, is SQTIHQWPATLVQPVGSPLSLECTVEGTSNPNLYWYRQAAGRGLQLLFYSVGIGQISSEVPQNLSASRPQDRQFILSSKKLLLSDSGFYLCARGTYNEQFFGPGTRLTVL.

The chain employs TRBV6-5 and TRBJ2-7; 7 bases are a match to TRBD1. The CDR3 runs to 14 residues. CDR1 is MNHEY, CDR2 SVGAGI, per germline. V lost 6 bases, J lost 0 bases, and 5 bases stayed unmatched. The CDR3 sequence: CASSLDRASYEQYF. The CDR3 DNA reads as TGTGCCAGCAGCCTTGACAGGGCCTCCTACGAGCAGTACTTC.

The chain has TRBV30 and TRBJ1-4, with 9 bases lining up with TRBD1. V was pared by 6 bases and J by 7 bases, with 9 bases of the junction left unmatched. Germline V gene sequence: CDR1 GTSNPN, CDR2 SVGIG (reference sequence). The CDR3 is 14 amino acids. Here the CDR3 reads CACSTGTGIEKLFF. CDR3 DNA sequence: TGTGCCTGTTCGACCGGGACAGGGATTGAAAAACTGTTTTTT. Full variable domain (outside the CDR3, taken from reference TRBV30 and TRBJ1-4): SQTIHQWPATLVQPVGSPLSLECTVEGTSNPNLYWYRQAAGRGLQLLFYSVGIGQISSEVPQNLSASRPQDRQFILSSKKLLLSDSGFYLCACSTGTGIEKLFFGSGTQLSVL.

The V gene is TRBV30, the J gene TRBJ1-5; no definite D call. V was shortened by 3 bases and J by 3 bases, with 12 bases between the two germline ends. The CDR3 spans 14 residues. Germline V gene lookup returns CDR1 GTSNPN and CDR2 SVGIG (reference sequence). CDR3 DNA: TGTGCCTGGAGCCTTGGGCAGGCCAATCAGCCCCAGCATTTT. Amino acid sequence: CAWSLGQANQPQHF.

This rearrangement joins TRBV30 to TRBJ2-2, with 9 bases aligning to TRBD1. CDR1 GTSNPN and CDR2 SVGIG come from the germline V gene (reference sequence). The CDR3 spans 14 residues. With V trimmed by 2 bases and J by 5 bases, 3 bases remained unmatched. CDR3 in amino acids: CAWSLQGATGELFF. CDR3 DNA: TGTGCCTGGAGTCTACAGGGGGCGACCGGGGAGCTGTTTTTT.

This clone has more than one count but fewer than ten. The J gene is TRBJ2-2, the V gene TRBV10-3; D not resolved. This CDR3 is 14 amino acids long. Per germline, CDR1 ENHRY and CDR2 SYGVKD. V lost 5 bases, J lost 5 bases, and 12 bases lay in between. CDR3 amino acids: CAISLPVGTGELFF. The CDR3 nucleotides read TGTGCCATCAGTCTCCCCGTGGGGACCGGGGAGCTGTTTTTT.

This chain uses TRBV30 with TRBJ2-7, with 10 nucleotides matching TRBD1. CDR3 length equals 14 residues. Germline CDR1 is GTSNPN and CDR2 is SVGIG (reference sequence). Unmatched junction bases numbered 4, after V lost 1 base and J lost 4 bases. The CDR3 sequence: CAWSAGQGKYEQYF. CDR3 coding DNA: TGTGCCTGGAGTGCGGGACAGGGGAAGTACGAGCAGTACTTC.

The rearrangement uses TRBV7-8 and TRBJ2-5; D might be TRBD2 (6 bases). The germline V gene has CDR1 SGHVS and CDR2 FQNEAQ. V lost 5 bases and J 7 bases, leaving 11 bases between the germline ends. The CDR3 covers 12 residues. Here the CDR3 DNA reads TGTGCCAGCAGCAAAGGAGCGGGGACCCAGTACTTC. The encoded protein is CASSKGAGTQYF. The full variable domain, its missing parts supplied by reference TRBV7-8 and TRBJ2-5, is GAGVSQSPRYKVAKRGQDVALRCDPISGHVSLFWYQQALGQGPEFLTYFQNEAQLDKSGLPSDRFFAERPEGSVSTLKIQRTQQEDSAVYLCASSKGAGTQYFGPGTRLLVL.

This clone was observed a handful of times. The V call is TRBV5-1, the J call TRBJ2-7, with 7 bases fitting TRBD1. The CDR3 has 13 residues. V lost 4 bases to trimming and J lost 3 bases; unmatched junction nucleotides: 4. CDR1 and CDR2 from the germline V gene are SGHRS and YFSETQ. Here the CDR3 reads CASSPGDSYEQYF. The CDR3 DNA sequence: TGCGCCAGCAGCCCCGGGGACAGCTACGAGCAGTACTTC.

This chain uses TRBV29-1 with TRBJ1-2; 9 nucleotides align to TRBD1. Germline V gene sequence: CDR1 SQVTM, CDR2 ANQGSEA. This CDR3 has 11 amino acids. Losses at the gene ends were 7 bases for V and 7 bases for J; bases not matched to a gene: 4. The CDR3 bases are TGCAGCGGGGGGACAGGGACTGGCTACACCTTC. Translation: CSGGTGTGYTF.

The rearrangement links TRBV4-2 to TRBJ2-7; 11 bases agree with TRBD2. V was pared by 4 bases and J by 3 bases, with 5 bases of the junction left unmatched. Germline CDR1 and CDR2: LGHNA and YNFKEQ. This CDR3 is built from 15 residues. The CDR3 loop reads CASSLDLAGGYEQYF. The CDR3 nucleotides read TGTGCCAGCAGCCTCGATCTAGCGGGGGGCTACGAGCAGTACTTC.

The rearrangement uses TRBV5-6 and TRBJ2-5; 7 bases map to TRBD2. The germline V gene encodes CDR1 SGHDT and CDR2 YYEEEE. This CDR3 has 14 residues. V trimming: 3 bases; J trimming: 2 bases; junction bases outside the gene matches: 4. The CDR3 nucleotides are TGTGCCAGCAGCTCGTCGGGAGGACAAGAGACCCAGTACTTC. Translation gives CASSSSGGQETQYF.

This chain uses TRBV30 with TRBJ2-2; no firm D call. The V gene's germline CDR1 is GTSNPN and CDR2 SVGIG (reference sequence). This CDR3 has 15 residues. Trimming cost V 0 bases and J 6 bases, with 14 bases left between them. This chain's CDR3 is CAWSVHTRIAGELFF. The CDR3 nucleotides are TGTGCCTGGAGTGTACATACTCGAATTGCCGGGGAGCTGTTTTTT.

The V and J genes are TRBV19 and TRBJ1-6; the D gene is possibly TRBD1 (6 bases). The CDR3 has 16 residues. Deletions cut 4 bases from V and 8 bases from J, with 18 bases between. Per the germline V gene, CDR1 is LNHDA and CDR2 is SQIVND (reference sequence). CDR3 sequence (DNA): TGTGCCAGTAGTAGCTTATCCCAGGGGACCGATTCACCCCTCCACTTT. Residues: CASSSLSQGTDSPLHF.

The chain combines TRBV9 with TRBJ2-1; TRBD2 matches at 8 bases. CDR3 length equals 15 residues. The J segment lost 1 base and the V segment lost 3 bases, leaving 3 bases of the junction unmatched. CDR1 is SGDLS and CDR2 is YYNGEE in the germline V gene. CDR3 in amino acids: CASSASGSSYNEQFF. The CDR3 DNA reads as TGTGCCAGCAGCGCTAGCGGGTCTTCCTACAATGAGCAGTTCTTC.

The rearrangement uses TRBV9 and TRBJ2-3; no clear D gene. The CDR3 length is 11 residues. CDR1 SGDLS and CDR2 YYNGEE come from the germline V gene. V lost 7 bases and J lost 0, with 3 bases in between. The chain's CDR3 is CASASTDTQYF. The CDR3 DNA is TGTGCCAGCGCCAGCACAGATACGCAGTATTTT.

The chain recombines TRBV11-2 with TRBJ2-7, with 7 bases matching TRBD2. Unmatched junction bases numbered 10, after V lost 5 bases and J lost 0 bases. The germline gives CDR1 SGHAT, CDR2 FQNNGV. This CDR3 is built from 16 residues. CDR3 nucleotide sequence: TGTGCCAGCAGCCCAGGAGTTAGCGGGTACTCCTACGAGCAGTACTTC. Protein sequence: CASSPGVSGYSYEQYF.